Each of the 15 T cell receptor beta chains below was sequenced from the same sample in a study of cytomegalovirus exposure and HLA in healthy donors. The PCR contained 60 Vbeta and 13 Jbeta primers. Profiled with immunoSEQ multiplex PCR; TCRdb holds only in-frame clones, not every one. This sample yields 82,000 or so clones, of which about 9.5% are seen a single time; almost 25% belongs to the top ten. The sequenced sample was PBMCs. The receptors derive from a man aged 55 to 70 in good health and CMV-seropositive.

The CDR3 nucleotides are TGTGCCAGCAGTGCCCAGGGACTAGCGGGAGGAGAGACCCAGTACTTC. It translates to CASSAQGLAGGETQYF. The gene calls are TRBV6-1 and TRBJ2-5; TRBD2 agrees at 15 bases. After removal of 4 bases from V and 4 bases from J, the junction contained 4 bases not matched to a gene. CDR1 MNHNS and CDR2 SASEGT come from the germline V gene. This CDR3 is 16 amino acids long.

The CDR3 sequence: CASSLGTGFPDQPQHF. In DNA form, the CDR3 reads TGTGCCAGCAGTTTAGGAACAGGGTTTCCTGATCAGCCCCAGCATTTT. The chain combines TRBV28 with TRBJ1-5, with a weak D call TRBD1 (6 bases). V was shortened by 2 bases and J by 5 bases, with 16 bases between the two germline ends. The CDR3 spans 16 residues. In germline, CDR1 is MDHEN, CDR2 SYDVKM.

This clone was counted a few times. The chain carries TRBV2 and TRBJ2-1; D call uncertain. Trimming shortened V by 5 bases and J by 5 bases, and 10 bases separated the two germline ends. Per germline, CDR1 SNHLY and CDR2 FYNNEI. The CDR3 spans 13 residues. CDR3 in DNA: TGTGCCAGCAGTTTACCTTCGGACAATGAGCAGTTCTTC. Its protein product is CASSLPSDNEQFF.

The J gene is TRBJ1-2, the V gene TRBV4-1; possibly TRBD1 for D (6 bases). Trimming took off 4 bases at V and 1 base at J, with 7 bases between the two ends. CDR3 length: 13 residues. From germline, CDR1 is MGHRA and CDR2 YSYEKL. As DNA, the CDR3 is TGCGCCAGCAGCCTACAGGGTAACTATGGCTACACCTTC. It encodes CASSLQGNYGYTF.

The rearrangement uses TRBV6-4 and TRBJ2-3; 9 bases are shared with TRBD2. Trimming cost V 2 bases and J 6 bases; bases outside gene matches: 6. The length of the CDR3 is 15 residues. The germline gives CDR1 MRHNA, CDR2 SNTAGT. CDR3 region: CASSDRGGAADTQYF. DNA for the CDR3: TGTGCCAGCAGTGACCGCGGGGGGGCCGCCGATACGCAGTATTTT.

The chain employs TRBV10-1 and TRBJ2-3; possibly TRBD2 for D (5 bases). V lost 3 bases and J lost 2, with 12 bases in between. Germline-derived CDR1 and CDR2 are WNHNN and SYGVQD (reference sequence). The CDR3 runs to 15 residues. The CDR3, as DNA: TGCGCCAGCAGTGATTTATCAGCGGCCACAGATACGCAGTATTTT. Translated, it gives CASSDLSAATDTQYF.

The chain's CDR3 is CASSLEGPGNEQFF. The CDR3 DNA reads as TGTGCCAGCAGCTTGGAGGGCCCGGGGAATGAGCAGTTCTTC. The chain is built from TRBV7-6 and TRBJ2-1; TRBD2 is a possible D gene (6 bases). Germline CDR1 is SGHVS and CDR2 is FNYEAQ. Trimming pared 3 bases from V and 7 bases from J, leaving 13 bases between. The CDR3 length is 14 residues. Filled out from reference TRBV7-6 and TRBJ2-1, the complete variable domain reads GAGVSQSPRYKVTKRGQDVALRCDPISGHVSLYWYRQALGQGPEFLTYFNYEAQQDKSGLPNDRFSAERPEGSISTLTIQRTEQRDSAMYRCASSLEGPGNEQFFGPGTRLTVL.

The J gene is TRBJ1-1, the V gene TRBV28; perhaps TRBD1 as D (5 bases). The CDR3 length is 14 residues. Trimming shortened V by 8 bases and J by 1 base, and 14 bases separated the two germline ends. The germline V gene has CDR1 MDHEN and CDR2 SYDVKM. CDR3: CASLFKGSNTEAFF. CDR3 in DNA: TGTGCCAGCCTCTTTAAGGGGTCGAACACTGAAGCTTTCTTT.

CDR3: CAWSVQEGSKGLHF. Here the CDR3 DNA reads TGTGCCTGGAGTGTACAGGAGGGATCGAAGGGCCTCCACTTT. The genes are TRBV30 and TRBJ1-6, with D possibly being TRBD1 (5 bases). CDR3 size: 14 residues. With 0 bases removed from V and 15 bases from J, the gap between germline ends came to 18 bases. Germline V gene lookup returns CDR1 GTSNPN and CDR2 SVGIG (reference sequence). The full variable domain, with the rest looked up from reference TRBV30 and TRBJ1-6, is SQTIHQWPATLVQPVGSPLSLECTVEGTSNPNLYWYRQAAGRGLQLLFYSVGIGQISSEVPQNLSASRPQDRQFILSSKKLLLSDSGFYLCAWSVQEGSKGLHFGNGTRLTVT.

This clone was seen more than once but under ten times. The chain has TRBV5-1 and TRBJ1-5, with 7 bases identical to TRBD1. Germline V gene data show CDR1 as SGHRS and CDR2 as YFSETQ. This CDR3 has 17 residues. V gave up 3 bases and J gave up 0 bases; unmatched junction bases: 9. The CDR3 here is CASSSDRSFYSNQPQHF. The CDR3 DNA reads as TGCGCCAGCAGCTCGGACAGGAGTTTCTATAGCAATCAGCCCCAGCATTTT.

The chain combines TRBV7-8 with TRBJ2-5; 13 bases are a match to TRBD2. V lost 1 base to trimming and J lost 2 bases; unmatched junction nucleotides: 4. CDR1 and CDR2 (germline): SGHVS, FQNEAQ. The CDR3 sequence is 17 residues long. CDR3: CASSLVPGLAGQETQYF. Written as DNA, the CDR3 is TGTGCCAGCAGCTTAGTCCCGGGACTAGCGGGGCAAGAGACCCAGTACTTC.

This clone has just a few counts. The chain combines TRBV6-1 with TRBJ2-7, with 7 bases fitting TRBD2. Trimming at V came to 10 bases and at J to 1 base, leaving 10 bases not matched to a gene. This CDR3 has 14 amino acids. From germline, CDR1 is MNHNS and CDR2 SASEGT. CDR3 amino acids: CATCSGWVSYEQYF. In DNA form, the CDR3 reads TGTGCCACCTGTAGCGGGTGGGTTTCCTACGAGCAGTACTTC.

This clone came up many times. The V and J genes are TRBV6-5 and TRBJ2-1; D perhaps matches TRBD2 (5 bases). This CDR3 region has 12 residues. The V and J ends lost 4 bases and 10 bases respectively, with 11 bases between them. Germline CDR1 MNHEY, CDR2 SVGAGI. The CDR3 DNA reads as TGTGCCAGCAGTTCTAGCCCCCGAGAGCAGTTCTTC. This gives the protein CASSSSPREQFF.

This clone was detected a few times. The rearrangement uses TRBV6-1 and TRBJ2-3, with 9 bases fitting TRBD2. V gave up 6 bases and J gave up 2 bases; unmatched junction bases: 9. This CDR3 contains 16 residues. The germline gives CDR1 MNHNS, CDR2 SASEGT. The CDR3 sequence: CASRERAGGPTDTQYF. In DNA form, the CDR3 reads TGTGCCAGCAGAGAAAGAGCGGGGGGCCCCACAGATACGCAGTATTTT.

The rearrangement uses TRBV27 and TRBJ2-7, with TRBD2 matching over 9 bases. Per the germline V gene, CDR1 is MNHEY and CDR2 is SMNVEV (reference sequence). The ends lost 6 bases at V and 2 bases at J; junction bases unmatched: 11. This CDR3 has 16 residues. In DNA, the CDR3 is TGTGCCAGCAGCCCCATCAGCGGGAGGAAAACCTACGAGCAGTACTTC. This encodes CASSPISGRKTYEQYF.